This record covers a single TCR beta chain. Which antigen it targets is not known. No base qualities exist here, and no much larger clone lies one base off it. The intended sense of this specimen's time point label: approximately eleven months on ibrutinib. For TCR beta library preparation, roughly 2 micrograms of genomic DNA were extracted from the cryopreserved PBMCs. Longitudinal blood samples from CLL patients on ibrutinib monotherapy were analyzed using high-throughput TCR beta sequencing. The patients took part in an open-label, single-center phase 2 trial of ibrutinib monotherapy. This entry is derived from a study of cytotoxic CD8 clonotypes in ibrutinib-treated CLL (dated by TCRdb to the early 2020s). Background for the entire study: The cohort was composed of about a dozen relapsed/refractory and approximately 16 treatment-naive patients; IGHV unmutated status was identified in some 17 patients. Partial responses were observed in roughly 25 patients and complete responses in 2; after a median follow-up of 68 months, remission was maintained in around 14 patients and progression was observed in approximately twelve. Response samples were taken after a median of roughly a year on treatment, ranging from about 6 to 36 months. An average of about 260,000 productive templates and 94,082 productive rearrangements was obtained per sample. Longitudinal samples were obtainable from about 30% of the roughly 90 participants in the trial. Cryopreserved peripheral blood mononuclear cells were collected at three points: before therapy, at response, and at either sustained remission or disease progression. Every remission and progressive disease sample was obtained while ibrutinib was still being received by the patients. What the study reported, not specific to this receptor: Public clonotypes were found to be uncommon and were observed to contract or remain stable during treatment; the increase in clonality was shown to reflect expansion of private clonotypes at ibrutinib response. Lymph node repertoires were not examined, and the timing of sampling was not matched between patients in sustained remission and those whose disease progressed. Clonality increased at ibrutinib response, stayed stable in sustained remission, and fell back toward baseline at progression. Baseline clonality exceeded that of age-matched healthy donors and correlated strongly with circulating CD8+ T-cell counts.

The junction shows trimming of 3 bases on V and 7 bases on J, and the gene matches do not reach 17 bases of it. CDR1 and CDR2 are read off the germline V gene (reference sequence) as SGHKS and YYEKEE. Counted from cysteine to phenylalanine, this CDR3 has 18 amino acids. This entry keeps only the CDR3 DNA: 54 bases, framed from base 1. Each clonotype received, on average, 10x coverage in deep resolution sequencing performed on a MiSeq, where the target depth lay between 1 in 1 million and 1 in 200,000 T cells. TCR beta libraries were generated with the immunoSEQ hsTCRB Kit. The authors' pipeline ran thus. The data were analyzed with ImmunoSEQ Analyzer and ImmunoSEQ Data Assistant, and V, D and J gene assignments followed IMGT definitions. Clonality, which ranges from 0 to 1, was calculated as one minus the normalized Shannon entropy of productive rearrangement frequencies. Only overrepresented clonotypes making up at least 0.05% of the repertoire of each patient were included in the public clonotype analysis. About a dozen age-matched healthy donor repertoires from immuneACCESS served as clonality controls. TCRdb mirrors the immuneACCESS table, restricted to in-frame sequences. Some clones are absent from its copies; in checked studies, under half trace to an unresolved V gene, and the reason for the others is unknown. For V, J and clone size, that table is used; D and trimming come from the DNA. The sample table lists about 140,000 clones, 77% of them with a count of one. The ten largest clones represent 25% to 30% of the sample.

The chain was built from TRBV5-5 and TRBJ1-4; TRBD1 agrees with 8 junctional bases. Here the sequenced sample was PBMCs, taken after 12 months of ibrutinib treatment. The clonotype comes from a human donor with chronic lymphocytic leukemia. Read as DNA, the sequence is TGTGCCAGCAGCTGGGGACAGGCATCCAAAGGGGCCACTGAAAAACTGTTTTTT. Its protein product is CASSWGQASKGATEKLFF.